What follows are 32 T cell receptor beta chains derived from one specimen sequenced in a study of T cells in Graves' hyperthyroidism and ophthalmopathy. TCR beta CDR3 regions were amplified from RNA transcripts. First-round RT-PCR with HTBI primers amplified the TCR CDR3 region. One entry per CDR3 protein results from TCRdb running MiXCR on the multiplex PCR reads. The table records around 530,000 distinct CDR3 sequences, 17% of them present only once. The sequenced material came from blood. Every receptor here comes from a woman aged 18-29 years with Graves' ophthalmopathy.

The rearrangement links TRBV29-1 to TRBJ1-1, with D possibly matching TRBD1 (6 bases). Trimming took 7 bases from V and 6 from J, leaving 15 bases between them. In germline, CDR1 is SQVTM, CDR2 ANQGSEA. The CDR3 extends over 12 amino acids. CDR3 protein: CSATRQASEAFF. The CDR3 bases are TGCAGCGCTACCAGACAGGCTTCTGAAGCTTTCTTT.

The chain joins TRBV28 to TRBJ2-7, with D perhaps being TRBD1 or TRBD2 (5 bases each). The length of the CDR3 is 16 residues. CDR1 is MDHEN, CDR2 SYDVKM, per germline. The ends were cut back, 6 bases at V and 1 base at J, with 19 bases in the middle. The DNA for the CDR3 is TGTGCCAGCAGCCAATCACACGGGACGGGATCCTACGAGCAGTACTTC. Translation gives CASSQSHGTGSYEQYF.

This clonotype was found a few times. The V and J genes are TRBV20-1 and TRBJ2-2; 10 nucleotides align to TRBD2. The germline gives CDR1 DFQATT, CDR2 SNEGSKA (reference sequence). V trimming: 2 bases; J trimming: 6 bases; junction bases outside the gene matches: 6. The CDR3 covers 15 residues. The CDR3 region has the DNA TGCAGTGCTAGACTAGCGGGAGATCGGGCCGGGGAGCTGTTTTTT. Protein sequence: CSARLAGDRAGELFF.

The genes are TRBV5-5 and TRBJ2-1; no definite D call. The CDR3 has 11 amino acids. Per germline, CDR1 SGHKS and CDR2 YYEKEE (reference sequence). V was shortened by 3 bases and J by 11 bases, with 9 bases between the two germline ends. The CDR3 is CASSSGGQQFF. The CDR3 region has the DNA TGTGCCAGCAGCTCCGGCGGACAGCAGTTCTTC.

This clonotype has only a few counts. The chain employs TRBV20-1 and TRBJ2-2; 12 bases align to TRBD1. V lost 0 bases to trimming and J lost 11 bases; unmatched junction nucleotides: 7. The germline CDR1 and CDR2 sequences are DFQATT and SNEGSKA (reference sequence). The CDR3 sequence is 15 residues long. DNA for the CDR3: TGCAGTGCTAGAGATGGGGGACAGGGGGCGGGAGAGCTGTTTTTT. This encodes CSARDGGQGAGELFF.

The gene calls are TRBV6-1 and TRBJ1-1; D is undetermined. CDR3 length: 10 amino acids. Deletions cut 7 bases from V and 0 bases from J, with 0 bases between. Germline V gives CDR1 MNHNS, CDR2 SASEGT. DNA of the CDR3: TGTGCCAGCATGAACACTGAAGCTTTCTTT. Its translation: CASMNTEAFF.

This clonotype was seen ten or more times. This rearrangement joins TRBV6-1 to TRBJ2-1; D is undetermined. Deletions cut 4 bases from V and 6 bases from J, with 4 bases between. The CDR3 is 11 residues long. Germline-derived CDR1 and CDR2 are MNHNS and SASEGT. CDR3 sequence: CASSAANEQFF. CDR3 coding DNA: TGTGCCAGCAGTGCCGCCAATGAGCAGTTCTTC.

The chain has TRBV9 and TRBJ2-5; 12 bases map to TRBD2. The junction had 8 bases not matched to a gene; V was cut back by 3 bases and J by 5 bases. CDR1 and CDR2 (germline): SGDLS, YYNGEE. The CDR3 length is 16 residues. CDR3 in amino acids: CASSGRLAGVVETQYF. The CDR3, as DNA: TGTGCCAGCAGCGGTCGACTAGCGGGAGTCGTTGAGACCCAGTACTTC.

A few counts support this clonotype. The J gene is TRBJ1-2, the V gene TRBV4-1; D gene ambiguous. This CDR3 is 12 amino acids long. Per germline, CDR1 MGHRA and CDR2 YSYEKL. The germline V and J ends were trimmed by 3 bases and 7 bases, with 9 bases remaining between them. CDR3 in DNA: TGCGCCAGCAGCCAGGAGGAGGCTGGCTACACCTTC. Translating it yields CASSQEEAGYTF.

This sequence joins TRBV9 and TRBJ2-7, with no clear D. This CDR3 is 11 amino acids long. The ends were cut back, 0 bases at V and 5 bases at J, with 3 bases in the middle. Germline CDR1 SGDLS, CDR2 YYNGEE. The CDR3 DNA is TGTGCCAGCAGCGTAGAACACGAGCAGTACTTC. It yields the protein CASSVEHEQYF.

This clonotype came up many times. V and J are TRBV11-2 and TRBJ2-7; D is undetermined. There are 16 residues in the CDR3. Trimming left V 0 bases short and J 2 bases short, with 14 bases between. Looked up from germline, CDR1 is SGHAT and CDR2 is FQNNGV. The CDR3 here is CASSLDIRSRTYEQYF. The CDR3 DNA sequence: TGTGCCAGCAGCTTAGATATCCGAAGCCGGACCTACGAGCAGTACTTC.

The sample holds many counts of this clonotype. The chain uses TRBV7-9 and TRBJ1-1; D uncertain. Per the germline V gene, CDR1 is SEHNR and CDR2 is FQNEAQ (reference sequence). The CDR3 runs to 15 residues. The V end lost 3 bases, the J end lost 4 bases, and 15 bases lay between the germline ends. For the CDR3, the DNA is TGTGCCAGCAGCTTCTCCCAAGCAGGTGGCACTGAAGCTTTCTTT. Translation gives CASSFSQAGGTEAFF.

This clonotype was picked up many times. The chain recombines TRBV28 with TRBJ2-1; TRBD1 aligns across 9 bases. Germline V gives CDR1 MDHEN, CDR2 SYDVKM. The junction had 3 bases not matched to a gene; V was cut back by 5 bases and J by 10 bases. The CDR3 consists of 12 residues. This chain's CDR3 is CASSGTGREQFF. CDR3 nucleotides: TGTGCCAGCAGTGGGACAGGGCGGGAGCAGTTCTTC.

This clonotype was picked up many times. The V and J genes are TRBV29-1 and TRBJ1-1; a weak D match, TRBD1 (5 bases). The V end was cut by 3 bases, the J end by 11 bases, with 13 bases between. Germline V gene sequence: CDR1 SQVTM, CDR2 ANQGSEA. The length of the CDR3 is 11 residues. CDR3 DNA: TGCAGCGTTGACAGGGCGGTCGGCGCTTTCTTT. Translation: CSVDRAVGAFF.

This clonotype was counted at least ten times. The chain recombines TRBV28 with TRBJ1-5, with 9 positions matching TRBD1. J was trimmed by 2 bases and V by 6 bases; bases with no gene match: 2. This CDR3 has 14 residues. Germline V CDR1 and CDR2: MDHEN, SYDVKM. CDR3 residues: CASRDRGGNQPQHF. The CDR3, as DNA: TGTGCCAGCAGGGACAGGGGCGGCAATCAGCCCCAGCATTTT.

This clonotype appeared many times. The chain uses TRBV2 and TRBJ2-5; perhaps D is TRBD1 or TRBD2 (5 bases each). The CDR3 has 12 residues. Germline CDR1 SNHLY, CDR2 FYNNEI. V was clipped by 7 bases and J by 5 bases, with 11 bases between them. The DNA for the CDR3 is TGTGCCAGCAAAGGGGACGGGGAGACCCAGTACTTC. Translation gives CASKGDGETQYF. Using reference TRBV2 and TRBJ2-5 for the parts outside the CDR3, the full variable domain is EPEVTQTPSHQVTQMGQEVILRCVPISNHLYFYWYRQILGQKVEFLVSFYNNEISEKSEIFDDQFSVERPDGSNFTLKIRSTKLEDSAMYFCASKGDGETQYFGPGTRLLVL.

V gene TRBV19 combines with J gene TRBJ1-1; a weak D match, TRBD1 (5 bases). V was cut by 1 base and J by 1 base, with 13 bases left in between. CDR1 is LNHDA and CDR2 is SQIVND in the germline V gene (reference sequence). This CDR3 contains 16 residues. The CDR3 nucleotides are TGTGCCAGTAGTATAGTAGGCGGACAAGCGAACACTGAAGCTTTCTTT. Translating gives CASSIVGGQANTEAFF.

This clonotype was seen a few times. The genes are TRBV20-1 and TRBJ1-4; TRBD1 aligns across 7 bases. Per the germline V gene, CDR1 is DFQATT and CDR2 is SNEGSKA (reference sequence). The length of the CDR3 is 16 residues. With 2 bases clipped from V and 5 bases from J, the junction kept 11 bases outside the gene matches. The CDR3 bases are TGCAGTGCTAGATTGGCCAAAGGGGGCGGCAATGAAAAACTGTTTTTT. Protein: CSARLAKGGGNEKLFF.

The J gene is TRBJ2-3, the V gene TRBV27; 8 bases match TRBD2. With V trimmed by 8 bases and J by 6 bases, 7 bases remained unmatched. The CDR3 runs 13 residues. The V gene's germline CDR1 is MNHEY and CDR2 SMNVEV (reference sequence). Here the CDR3 reads CASHDPGGDTQYF. DNA of the CDR3: TGTGCCAGCCACGACCCGGGGGGGGATACGCAGTATTTT.

This clonotype has only a few counts. V and J are TRBV2 and TRBJ2-2; 7 nucleotides agree with TRBD2. After removal of 9 bases from V and 6 bases from J, the junction contained 10 bases not matched to a gene. Per the germline V gene, CDR1 is SNHLY and CDR2 is FYNNEI. CDR3 length: 14 amino acids. The DNA of the CDR3 is TGTGCCAGTGGGGGGGGTCGTAGTCCCGGGGAGCTGTTTTTT. This gives the protein CASGGGRSPGELFF.

The chain links TRBV4-2 to TRBJ2-7; a possible D gene is TRBD2 (5 bases). Germline assignment: CDR1 LGHNA and CDR2 YNFKEQ. The CDR3 consists of 17 residues. V lost 0 bases, J lost 3 bases, and 18 bases lay in between. In nucleotides, the CDR3 is TGTGCCAGCAGCCAAGACCGGCAAGGGTCGGGAATCTACGAGCAGTACTTC. It is translated as CASSQDRQGSGIYEQYF.

This clonotype came up many times. This rearrangement joins TRBV30 to TRBJ2-7, with D hard to call. V shed 2 bases and J shed 2 bases, with 7 bases lying between them. The length of the CDR3 is 12 residues. Looked up from germline, CDR1 is GTSNPN and CDR2 is SVGIG (reference sequence). The CDR3 DNA sequence: TGTGCCTGGAGTTCTCAGGCCTACGAGCAGTACTTC. Amino acid sequence: CAWSSQAYEQYF.

This clonotype was detected many times. This rearrangement joins TRBV20-1 to TRBJ2-1; 8 positions match TRBD2. Germline-derived CDR1 and CDR2 are DFQATT and SNEGSKA (reference sequence). The V gene end was trimmed by 3 bases and the J gene end by 7 bases; junction bases not matched to a gene: 2. This CDR3 is built from 12 residues. CDR3 nucleotide sequence: TGCAGTGCTAGCGGGAGGGAAAATGAGCAGTTCTTC. Amino acid sequence: CSASGRENEQFF.

Points on this clonotype: The CDR3 ends on some other residue instead of the conserved phenylalanine or tryptophan, so this is likely a read error. The chain has TRBV6-1 and TRBJ1-2; 7 nucleotides match TRBD1. The CDR3 contains 14 residues. The junction had 6 bases not matched to a gene; V was cut back by 6 bases and J by 2 bases. Per germline, CDR1 MNHNS and CDR2 SASEGT. Here the CDR3 DNA reads TGTGCCAGCAGCCCCGCGACAGGGAACTATGGCTACACCCTC. This translates into CASSPATGNYGYTL.

The rearrangement links TRBV6-1 to TRBJ1-2; D ambiguous. Germline CDR1 and CDR2: MNHNS and SASEGT. CDR3 length: 12 amino acids. The ends were cut back, 8 bases at V and 7 bases at J, with 14 bases in the middle. The CDR3 DNA follows: TGTGCCAGCGGCCACGGAATGGTTGGCTACACCTTC. Its translation is CASGHGMVGYTF.

This clonotype was detected ten times or more. The chain joins TRBV5-6 to TRBJ1-5; a possible D gene is TRBD1 (6 bases). CDR1 is SGHDT, CDR2 YYEEEE, per germline. V lost 1 base and J lost 0, with 11 bases in between. The CDR3 runs 16 residues. The CDR3 is CASSLSGQHSNQPQHF. The CDR3 region has the DNA TGTGCCAGCAGCTTGTCCGGACAGCATAGCAATCAGCCCCAGCATTTT.

This clonotype was detected ten times or more. This chain links TRBV6-1 with TRBJ2-6; no definite D call. V lost 6 bases to trimming and J lost 0 bases, with 12 bases between them. The CDR3 totals 16 residues. The germline CDR1 and CDR2 sequences are MNHNS and SASEGT. The CDR3 nucleotides read TGTGCCAGCAGGCCTGACGCACACTCTGGGGCCAACGTCCTGACTTTC. It yields the protein CASRPDAHSGANVLTF.

This clonotype showed up just a few times. CDR3 residues: CATRKYSPDGYTF. For the CDR3, the DNA is TGTGCCACCCGAAAGTACAGTCCTGATGGCTACACCTTC. The chain employs TRBV6-1 and TRBJ1-2, with D unclear. The length of the CDR3 is 13 residues. Deletions cut 10 bases from V and 6 bases from J, with 18 bases between. The germline CDR1 and CDR2 sequences are MNHNS and SASEGT.

This clonotype occurred many times. The genes are TRBV28 and TRBJ1-5, with 9 bases matching TRBD1. In germline, CDR1 is MDHEN, CDR2 SYDVKM. The CDR3 covers 15 residues. Trimming at V came to 2 bases and at J to 6 bases, leaving 5 bases not matched to a gene. The DNA of the CDR3 is TGTGCCAGCAGTTTAGACAGGGGGTCGGGTCAGCCCCAGCATTTT. Its translation is CASSLDRGSGQPQHF.

The chain combines TRBV27 with TRBJ1-4; 9 bases line up with TRBD1. Germline loops: CDR1 MNHEY, CDR2 SMNVEV (reference sequence). CDR3 length equals 16 residues. With 3 bases clipped from V and 6 bases from J, the junction kept 8 bases outside the gene matches. CDR3 nucleotides: TGTGCCAGCAGTTTGATCCCGGGACAGGGTGATGAAAAACTGTTTTTT. Translated, it gives CASSLIPGQGDEKLFF.

The rearrangement uses TRBV6-2 or TRBV6-3 and TRBJ1-3; D unclear. In germline, CDR1 is MNHEY, CDR2 SVGEGT. The CDR3 has 14 residues. V was trimmed by 2 bases and J by 4 bases, leaving 9 bases between them. CDR3 sequence (DNA): TGTGCCAGCAGTTACGGCAGGTCAGGAAACACCATATATTTT. This codes for CASSYGRSGNTIYF.

This clonotype was observed many times. This chain uses TRBV2 with TRBJ1-2, with D perhaps TRBD1 (5 bases). Germline CDR1 and CDR2: SNHLY and FYNNEI. CDR3 length equals 14 residues. V was shortened by 4 bases and J by 10 bases, with 19 bases between the two germline ends. The CDR3, as DNA: TGTGCCAGCAGTGTGTTGACAGCTTATGAGGACTACACCTTC. This gives the protein CASSVLTAYEDYTF.